This T cell receptor (beta chain) was sequenced for a study of blood T cell repertoires in COVID-19. Profiling relied on immunoSEQ multiplex PCR, and the TCRdb table lists in-frame clones only, not all of them. This sample has 150,000 to 200,000 clones; 82% occur once, and the top ten carry 9.5% to 12%. CDR1 SGHVS and CDR2 FQNEAQ come from the germline V gene. V was trimmed by 1 base and J by 3 bases, leaving 12 bases between them. CDR3 size: 15 residues. This sequence originates from a man over 45 who had recovered from COVID-19. The chain has TRBV7-8 and TRBJ1-2; tentatively, D is TRBD1 (6 bases). What was sequenced was PBMCs or T cells enriched from blood (not recorded which). The CDR3 DNA sequence: TGTGCCAGCAGCTTAGTGGACGGGGGGCACTATGGCTACACCTTC. Its translation: CASSLVDGGHYGYTF.